This TCR beta chain was sequenced for a study of identifying expanded T cells in peripheral blood. V lost 7 bases and J 5 bases, leaving 14 bases between the germline ends. The CDR3 consists of 13 residues. Germline lookup yields CDR1 MDHEN and CDR2 SYDVKM. Sequencing was performed with immunoSEQ multiplex PCR; in TCRdb, only in-frame clones are kept and a portion is missing. Counted here are more than 75,000 clones, about 90% occurring once; the ten biggest clones make up roughly 3.8%. This chain uses TRBV28 with TRBJ2-5; no clear D gene. The sequenced material came from blood. The TCR originated in a person aged 18-69 years in good health. CDR3: CASTLLVGETQYF. In nucleotides, the CDR3 is TGTGCCAGCACCCTCCTGGTTGGGGAGACCCAGTACTTC.